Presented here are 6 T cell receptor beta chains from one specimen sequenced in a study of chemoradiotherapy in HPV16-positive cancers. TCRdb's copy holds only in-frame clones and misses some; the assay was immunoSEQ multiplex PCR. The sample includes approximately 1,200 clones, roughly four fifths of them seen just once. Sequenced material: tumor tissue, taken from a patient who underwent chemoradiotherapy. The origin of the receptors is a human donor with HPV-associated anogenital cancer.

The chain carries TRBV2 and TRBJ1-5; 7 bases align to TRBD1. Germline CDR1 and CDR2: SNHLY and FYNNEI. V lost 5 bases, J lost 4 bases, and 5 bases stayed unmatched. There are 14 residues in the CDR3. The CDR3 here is CASSSRQGNQPQHF. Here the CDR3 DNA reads TGTGCCAGCAGTAGCAGACAGGGTAATCAGCCCCAGCATTTT. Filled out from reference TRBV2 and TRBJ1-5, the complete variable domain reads EPEVTQTPSHQVTQMGQEVILRCVPISNHLYFYWYRQILGQKVEFLVSFYNNEISEKSEIFDDQFSVERPDGSNFTLKIRSTKLEDSAMYFCASSSRQGNQPQHFGDGTRLSIL.

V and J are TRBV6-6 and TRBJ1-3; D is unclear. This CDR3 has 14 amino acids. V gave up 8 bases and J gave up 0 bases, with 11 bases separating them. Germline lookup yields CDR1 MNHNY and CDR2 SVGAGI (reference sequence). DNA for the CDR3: TGTGCCAGCCACCTCAGGAGCTCTGGAAACACCATATATTTT. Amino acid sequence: CASHLRSSGNTIYF.

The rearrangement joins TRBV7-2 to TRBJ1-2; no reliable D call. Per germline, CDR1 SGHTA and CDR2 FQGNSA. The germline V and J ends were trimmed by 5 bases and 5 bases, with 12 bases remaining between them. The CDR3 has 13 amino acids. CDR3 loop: CASSASTFYGYTF. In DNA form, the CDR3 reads TGTGCCAGCAGCGCCAGTACCTTTTATGGCTACACCTTC.

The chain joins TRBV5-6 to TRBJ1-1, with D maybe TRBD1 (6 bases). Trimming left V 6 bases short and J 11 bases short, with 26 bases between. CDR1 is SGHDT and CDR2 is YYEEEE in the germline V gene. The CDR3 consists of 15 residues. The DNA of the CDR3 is TGTGCCAGCACCTCCTCGGGGGCAGCCAGAGGGTCGGCTTTCTTT. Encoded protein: CASTSSGAARGSAFF.

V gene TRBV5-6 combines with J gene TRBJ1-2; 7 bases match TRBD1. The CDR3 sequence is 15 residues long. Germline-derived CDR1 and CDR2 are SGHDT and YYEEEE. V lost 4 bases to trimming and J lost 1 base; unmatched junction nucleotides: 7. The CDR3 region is CASSGRQGRNYGYTF. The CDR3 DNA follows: TGTGCCAGCAGCGGACGACAGGGACGTAACTATGGCTACACCTTC.

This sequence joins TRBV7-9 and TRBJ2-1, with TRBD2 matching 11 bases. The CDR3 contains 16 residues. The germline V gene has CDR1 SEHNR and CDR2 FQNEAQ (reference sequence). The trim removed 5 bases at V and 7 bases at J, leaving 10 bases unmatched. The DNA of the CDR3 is TGTGCCAGCAGCCAGGGCCTAGCGGGAGGTAGTAATGAGCAGTTCTTC. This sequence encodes CASSQGLAGGSNEQFF.